What follows describes a single TCR beta chain. These data originate in a study of blood T cell repertoires in COVID-19. Study-level background: T cells, B-cell-depleted T cells, or PBMCs supplied cDNA or gDNA.

The CDR3 has 15 residues. Germline V gene lookup returns CDR1 SGHRS and CDR2 YFSETQ. Trimming cost V 1 base and J 5 bases; bases outside gene matches: 7. Using immunoSEQ multiplex PCR, the repertoire was profiled, and TCRdb retains in-frame clones only, with some absent. Here the sample spans 130,000 or so clones, approximately 92% being singletons. The sample comprised peripheral blood. The rearrangement uses TRBV5-1 and TRBJ1-1; 8 bases match TRBD1. The source is a man between 65 and 79 years old with active or convalescent COVID-19. In nucleotides, the CDR3 is TGCGCCAGCAGCTTGACAGGGGGAGAGAATACTGAAGCTTTCTTT. It translates to CASSLTGGENTEAFF.